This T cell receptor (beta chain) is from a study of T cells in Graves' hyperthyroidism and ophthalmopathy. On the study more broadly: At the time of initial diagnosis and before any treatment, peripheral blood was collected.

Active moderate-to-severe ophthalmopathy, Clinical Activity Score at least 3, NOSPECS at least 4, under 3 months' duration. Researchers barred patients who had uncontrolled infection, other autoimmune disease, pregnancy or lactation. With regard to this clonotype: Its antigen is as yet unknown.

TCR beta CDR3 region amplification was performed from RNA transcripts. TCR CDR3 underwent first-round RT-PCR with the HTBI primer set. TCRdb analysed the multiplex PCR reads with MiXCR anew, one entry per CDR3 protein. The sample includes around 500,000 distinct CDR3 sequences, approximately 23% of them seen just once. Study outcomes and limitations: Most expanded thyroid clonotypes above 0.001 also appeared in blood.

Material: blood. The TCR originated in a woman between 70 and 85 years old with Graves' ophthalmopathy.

The CDR3 nucleotides are TGCAGTGCTAGAGATCAAGCTCGCGGGAATCTTCTTTGGGCGCAGTATTTT. It yields the protein CSARDQARGNLLWAQYF. This chain links TRBV20-1 with TRBJ2-3, with D possibly matching TRBD2 (6 bases). From germline, CDR1 is DFQATT and CDR2 SNEGSKA (reference sequence). Between the trimmed V and J ends, which lost 0 bases and 10 bases, there was a span of 26 bases. The CDR3 runs 17 residues.